The 28 T cell receptor beta chains below come from one sample, sequenced in a study of identical twins. TCRdb reprocessed the 5' RACE reads with MiXCR, giving one entry per CDR3 protein. The sample carries under 250,000 distinct CDR3 sequences, about an eighth recorded once. The data were also submitted as part of a second study, on yellow fever vaccine responses in identical twins.

The specimen sequenced was memory (CD45RO+) T cells sorted from blood. The receptors were sampled from a woman aged 18-30 years in good health.

The genes are TRBV30 and TRBJ2-5; D is unclear. Germline V gene lookup returns CDR1 GTSNPN and CDR2 SVGIG (reference sequence). This CDR3 spans 13 amino acids. Deletions cut 0 bases from V and 3 bases from J, with 8 bases between. The CDR3 coding sequence is TGTGCCTGGAGTGTGGTCAGAAAAGAGACCCAGTACTTC. Translated: CAWSVVRKETQYF.

This clonotype was seen at least ten times. The chain is built from TRBV15 and TRBJ2-5; 7 positions agree with TRBD2. CDR3 length: 16 amino acids. The V and J ends lost 1 base and 3 bases, in that order; junction bases with no gene match: 8. Germline loops: CDR1 LNHNV, CDR2 YYDKDF (reference sequence). CDR3 protein: CATSRGGQGREETQYF. DNA for the CDR3: TGTGCCACCAGCAGAGGAGGGCAAGGGAGGGAAGAGACCCAGTACTTC.

V and J are TRBV10-3 and TRBJ2-7; D may be TRBD1 (5 bases). This CDR3 region has 14 residues. Germline V gene data show CDR1 as ENHRY and CDR2 as SYGVKD. V lost 7 bases and J lost 2, with 15 bases in between. The CDR3 DNA sequence: TGTGCCATCACAAATATAAGGGGCACCTACGAGCAGTACTTC. Encoded protein: CAITNIRGTYEQYF.

The sample holds many counts of this clonotype. V gene TRBV12-3 or TRBV12-4 combines with J gene TRBJ2-4; a weak D match, TRBD1 (6 bases). V lost 7 bases to trimming and J lost 3 bases, with 13 bases between them. The CDR3 length is 14 residues. The CDR3 spells CASTQGDIKNIQYF. DNA for the CDR3: TGTGCCAGCACCCAAGGGGACATCAAAAACATTCAGTACTTC.

This chain uses TRBV6-4 with TRBJ2-2; tentatively, D is TRBD2 (5 bases). The CDR3 consists of 17 residues. Between the trimmed V and J ends, which lost 4 bases and 0 bases, there was a span of 15 bases. Germline CDR1 is MRHNA and CDR2 is SNTAGT. The CDR3 coding sequence is TGTGCCAGCAGTGTTGAGGGTCCCCCCTCGAACACCGGGGAGCTGTTTTTT. Translating it yields CASSVEGPPSNTGELFF.

This clonotype was recorded at least ten times. This chain uses TRBV20-1 with TRBJ2-1; 7 bases are a match to TRBD2. The germline V gene has CDR1 DFQATT and CDR2 SNEGSKA (reference sequence). This CDR3 contains 14 residues. V trimming: 2 bases; J trimming: 5 bases; junction bases outside the gene matches: 6. The CDR3 sequence: CSARSLAANNEQFF. CDR3 in DNA: TGCAGTGCTAGATCTCTAGCGGCCAACAATGAGCAGTTCTTC.

This chain joins TRBV20-1 and TRBJ2-3, with 9 nucleotides matching TRBD2. CDR1 DFQATT and CDR2 SNEGSKA come from the germline V gene (reference sequence). The CDR3 runs 18 residues. J gave up 5 bases and V 5 bases, and 20 bases lay outside the gene matches. In DNA, the CDR3 is TGCAGTGCTCTCGGACCGTTAGTTGCGGGAGGGAAAGAAGATACGCAGTATTTT. This translates into CSALGPLVAGGKEDTQYF.

This clonotype was seen a handful of times. The V gene is TRBV2, the J gene TRBJ2-3, with D tentatively TRBD2 (5 bases). CDR1 SNHLY and CDR2 FYNNEI come from the germline V gene. The CDR3 loop spans 13 amino acids. V was shortened by 2 bases and J by 6 bases, with 9 bases between the two germline ends. The CDR3 spells CASSEKGEDTQYF. The CDR3 nucleotides read TGTGCCAGCAGTGAAAAGGGAGAGGATACGCAGTATTTT.

This sequence joins TRBV5-1 and TRBJ2-5, with 7 bases fitting TRBD1. Trimming cost V 0 bases and J 2 bases; bases outside gene matches: 4. Germline CDR1 is SGHRS and CDR2 is YFSETQ. The CDR3 has 15 amino acids. CDR3 nucleotide sequence: TGCGCCAGCAGCTTGGCCGACAGGGATCAAGAGACCCAGTACTTC. Translated, it gives CASSLADRDQETQYF.

The rearrangement uses TRBV14 and TRBJ2-1; 8 bases agree with TRBD2. This CDR3 is 17 amino acids long. The V gene end was trimmed by 6 bases and the J gene end by 1 base; junction bases not matched to a gene: 11. Germline V gene data show CDR1 as SGHDN and CDR2 as FVKESK. CDR3 in DNA: TGTGCCAGCAGTCCTGCCCCCGGGACTAGGTCCTACAATGAGCAGTTCTTC. Translating gives CASSPAPGTRSYNEQFF.

This clonotype was recorded many times. The gene calls are TRBV3-1 and TRBJ2-1, with D possibly TRBD1 on 6 matching bases. V was cut by 7 bases and J by 4 bases, with 11 bases left in between. This CDR3 is 13 amino acids long. CDR1 and CDR2 (germline): LGHDT, YNNKEL (reference sequence). The CDR3 region is CASTGVLYNEQFF. For the CDR3, the DNA is TGTGCCAGCACAGGGGTCCTTTACAATGAGCAGTTCTTC.

This chain connects TRBV5-1 to TRBJ2-6, with TRBD1 matching over 7 bases. The trim removed 4 bases at V and 1 base at J, leaving 11 bases unmatched. The CDR3 is 18 amino acids. Germline V lookup: CDR1 SGHRS, CDR2 YFSETQ. The CDR3 nucleotides are TGCGCCAGCAGCATACGGACAGGATTCACTTCTGGGGCCAACGTCCTGACTTTC. Translated: CASSIRTGFTSGANVLTF.

This clonotype has a handful of counts. The CDR3 nucleotides read TGTGCCAGCTCTCGGACTAGGAGCTCCTACAATGAGCAGTTCTTC. Translating gives CASSRTRSSYNEQFF. The rearrangement links TRBV2 to TRBJ2-1, with TRBD2 matching 7 bases. The V gene end was trimmed by 8 bases and the J gene end by 0 bases; junction bases not matched to a gene: 7. CDR3 size: 15 residues. Germline-derived CDR1 and CDR2 are SNHLY and FYNNEI.

The chain links TRBV5-1 to TRBJ2-3, with D hard to call. Trimming left V 0 bases short and J 2 bases short, with 10 bases between. The CDR3 extends over 15 amino acids. Per the germline V gene, CDR1 is SGHRS and CDR2 is YFSETQ. The CDR3 sequence is CASSLVVGNTDTQYF. CDR3 bases: TGCGCCAGCAGCTTGGTGGTGGGGAACACAGATACGCAGTATTTT.

The chain has TRBV29-1 and TRBJ2-5, with TRBD2 matching 11 bases. The CDR3 is made up of 14 amino acids. Trimming at V came to 6 bases and at J to 5 bases, leaving 8 bases not matched to a gene. CDR1 is SQVTM and CDR2 is ANQGSEA in the germline V gene. CDR3 amino acids: CSVAVAGGGETQYF. The CDR3, as DNA: TGCAGCGTAGCCGTAGCGGGAGGGGGGGAGACCCAGTACTTC.

The V call is TRBV3-1, the J call TRBJ2-1; perhaps TRBD2 as D (5 bases). Trimming shortened V by 11 bases and J by 0 bases, and 26 bases separated the two germline ends. Germline V CDR1 and CDR2: LGHDT, YNNKEL (reference sequence). This CDR3 spans 18 amino acids. CDR3: CASSQLASRYSSYNEQFF. The CDR3 DNA sequence: TGTGCCTCCAGCCAATTGGCTAGCCGATATAGCTCCTACAATGAGCAGTTCTTC.

This clonotype was detected ten times or more. The chain links TRBV7-8 to TRBJ2-3; D might be TRBD2 (6 bases). There are 15 residues in the CDR3. Trimming removed 5 bases from V and 3 bases from J, with 15 bases in between. Germline CDR1 SGHVS, CDR2 FQNEAQ. The CDR3 coding sequence is TGTGCCAGCAGCCCGGGACTCCGAATGACAGATACGCAGTATTTT. Its translation: CASSPGLRMTDTQYF.

This clonotype occurred a few times. No DNA is shown, since the ends of the CDR3 on it are uncertain; the CDR3 is the one TCRdb lists. The rearrangement uses TRBV6-2 or TRBV6-3 and TRBJ2-1; the table's D call, TRBD2, was not checked against the DNA. From its first to its last residue, the CDR3 has 15 amino acids. Germline loops: CDR1 MNHEY, CDR2 SVGEGT. The CDR3 region is CASSYVASGAGHSFF.

This clonotype was detected a few times. The gene calls are TRBV4-2 and TRBJ2-2; 14 nucleotides match TRBD2. The CDR3 is made up of 17 amino acids. V shed 4 bases, J shed 6 bases, and the junction held 7 bases outside the gene matches. CDR1 LGHNA and CDR2 YNFKEQ come from the germline V gene. The chain's CDR3 is CASSPRLAGGPPGELFF. The CDR3 nucleotides read TGTGCCAGCAGCCCCCGACTAGCGGGGGGGCCCCCCGGGGAGCTGTTTTTT.

The J gene is TRBJ2-1, the V gene TRBV12-3 or TRBV12-4, with D maybe TRBD1 (6 bases). Trimming shortened V by 0 bases and J by 7 bases, and 13 bases separated the two germline ends. This CDR3 has 15 amino acids. Here the CDR3 reads CASSLAQGGGNEQFF. In DNA form, the CDR3 reads TGTGCCAGCAGTTTAGCCCAAGGGGGTGGGAATGAGCAGTTCTTC.

CDR3 region: CSVEGAGGGSEEQFF. As DNA, the CDR3 is TGCAGCGTTGAAGGGGCGGGAGGGGGGTCCGAAGAGCAGTTCTTC. V is TRBV29-1 and J is TRBJ2-1; 9 nucleotides match TRBD2. Trimming cost V 1 base and J 10 bases; bases outside gene matches: 11. This CDR3 is built from 15 residues. Germline V gene data show CDR1 as SQVTM and CDR2 as ANQGSEA.

This clonotype was observed many times. The rearrangement links TRBV6-2 or TRBV6-3 to TRBJ2-7, with D possibly matching TRBD2 (6 bases). The CDR3 covers 15 residues. V lost 2 bases, J lost 5 bases, and 16 bases lay in between. CDR1 MNHEY and CDR2 SVGEGT come from the germline V gene. The CDR3 region has the DNA TGTGCCAGCAGTTACGGTGGCGGGATTTTCGACGAGCAGTACTTC. Residues: CASSYGGGIFDEQYF.

J is TRBJ2-2 and V is TRBV27, with 9 nucleotides matching TRBD2. Germline CDR1 and CDR2: MNHEY and SMNVEV (reference sequence). Trimming cost V 2 bases and J 6 bases; bases outside gene matches: 4. CDR3 length: 15 amino acids. The chain's CDR3 is CASSLVSSGAGELFF. In nucleotides, the CDR3 is TGTGCCAGCAGTTTAGTGTCTAGCGGGGCCGGGGAGCTGTTTTTT.

In this sample, this clonotype turned up a few times. V gene TRBV7-3 combines with J gene TRBJ2-5, with TRBD1 as a possible D gene (7 bases). Trimming left V 2 bases short and J 1 base short, with 11 bases between. The CDR3 contains 15 residues. Per germline, CDR1 SGHTA and CDR2 FQGTGA. The CDR3 sequence: CASSLSGGSQETQYF. CDR3 sequence (DNA): TGTGCCAGCAGCTTATCAGGGGGGTCCCAAGAGACCCAGTACTTC.

The chain uses TRBV3-1 and TRBJ1-5, with TRBD1 matching 8 bases. There are 16 residues in the CDR3. Germline-derived CDR1 and CDR2 are LGHDT and YNNKEL (reference sequence). The V and J ends lost 4 bases and 5 bases, in that order; junction bases with no gene match: 10. CDR3 bases: TGTGCCAGCAGCCCTGGAACCACGGGACAGGATCAGCCCCAGCATTTT. This codes for CASSPGTTGQDQPQHF.

V gene TRBV20-1 combines with J gene TRBJ2-6; the D is unclear. From germline, CDR1 is DFQATT and CDR2 SNEGSKA (reference sequence). This CDR3 is built from 15 residues. Trimming removed 2 bases from V and 4 bases from J, with 12 bases in between. The CDR3 nucleotides are TGCAGTGCTAGAATTGGTGGCTTGGGGGCCAACGTCCTGACTTTC. It codes for CSARIGGLGANVLTF.

This clonotype appeared a few times. The rearrangement joins TRBV20-1 to TRBJ1-4; 9 bases match TRBD1. V was pared by 3 bases and J by 8 bases, with 1 base of the junction left unmatched. The CDR3 has 12 residues. Germline V gene lookup returns CDR1 DFQATT and CDR2 SNEGSKA (reference sequence). CDR3 sequence (DNA): TGCAGTGCTAGGGACAGGGGAGAAAAACTGTTTTTT. It translates to CSARDRGEKLFF.

The chain has TRBV29-1 and TRBJ2-1; 7 nucleotides line up with TRBD2. This CDR3 is 12 amino acids long. Looked up from germline, CDR1 is SQVTM and CDR2 is ANQGSEA. V gave up 6 bases and J gave up 9 bases; unmatched junction bases: 8. CDR3 sequence reads: CSVATGGREQFF. The DNA of the CDR3 is TGCAGCGTGGCCACGGGGGGACGTGAGCAGTTCTTC.